Listed below are T cell receptor beta chains from one sample, sequenced in a study of tumor-infiltrating lymphocytes in primary liver carcinoma. MiXCR was run by TCRdb on the multiplex PCR reads, yielding one entry per CDR3 protein. This sample has 150,000 to 200,000 distinct CDR3 sequences; approximately 60% occur once, and the top ten carry around three quarters. The sample taken for sequencing was peripheral blood. The receptors were gathered from a man aged 40-49 years with primary liver carcinoma and hepatitis B virus infection. Each CDR3 is given with its conserved first and last residue. Each record gives: V gene, J gene, CDR3 protein.

TRBV4-1	TRBJ1-1	CASSQEGGYTEASF
TRBV6-5	TRBJ2-7	CASSRHPSSGRAYEQYF
TRBV11-2	TRBJ2-2	CGSSWDGGTGELLF
TRBV4-1	TRBJ2-7	CASSQDIRVDVGEQYF
TRBV6-1	TRBJ2-7	CASSEKAPFGHLEYEQYF
TRBV5-4	TRBJ2-5	CASSLRERETQYF
TRBV6-1	TRBJ2-3	CASSTQGTGGADTQYF
TRBV10-3	TRBJ2-7	CAISPSARQGSPQSYEQYF
TRBV11-2	TRBJ2-3	CSSSLGLSTGVATDTQYF
TRBV29-1	TRBJ1-5	CSAGTGGNQPQHF
TRBV10-1	TRBJ2-2	CASSTNGRKGELFF
TRBV29-1	TRBJ2-3	CSVERQGGTDTQYF
TRBV4-2	TRBJ2-1	CASSRERGSAYNEQFF
TRBV14	TRBJ2-7	CASSHFTGLYEQYF
TRBV10-1	TRBJ2-1	CASSKQGGSERPYNEQFF
TRBV12-3/TRBV12-4	TRBJ1-5	CASSSGGGNQPQHF
TRBV29-1	TRBJ2-7	CSVVLAGGWDEQYF
TRBV11-2	TRBJ1-6	CASGSLLGGYSPLHF
TRBV7-9	TRBJ1-4	CTSSPQPRQAAREKLFF
TRBV5-1	TRBJ2-1	CASSPLAGMDNEQFF
TRBV28	TRBJ2-4	CASSFQQTKNIQYF
TRBV11-3	TRBJ2-1	CAISLSWTSGRGELFF
TRBV10-3	TRBJ2-3	CAISDWAGDTQYF
TRBV28	TRBJ2-3	CARISGRAADTQYF
TRBV6-5	TRBJ2-3	CASSGTSGIDTQYF
TRBV11-2	TRBJ2-7	CASSPRTGGANKNEQYF
TRBV4-1	TRBJ2-7	CASSQGLNEQYF
TRBV6-6	TRBJ2-7	CASSYDSGAGEQYF
TRBV10-3	TRBJ2-3	CAISEVGEDTDTQYF
TRBV29-1	TRBJ2-2	CSAGLPGIPGELFF
TRBV6-2/TRBV6-3	TRBJ2-7	CASTRTVRPYEQYF
TRBV29-1	TRBJ2-7	CSVGTTSATPYEQYF
TRBV6-6	TRBJ2-4	CASSLPSPLNQNIQYF
TRBV29-1	TRBJ2-3	CSVESGPGDTQYF
TRBV6-1	TRBJ2-6	CVSSEGSSGANVLTF
TRBV11-2	TRBJ2-7	CASSSTGLAGRSYDQYF
TRBV12-3/TRBV12-4	TRBJ1-6	CASSSGVISPPHF
TRBV29-1	TRBJ2-3	CSVGVDTDTQYF
TRBV29-1	TRBJ2-1	CSVVISEGQRTYNEQFF
TRBV11-2	TRBJ2-1	CASNHSGSYGNEQLF
TRBV5-1	TRBJ2-2	CASSLGSGELFF
TRBV6-6	TRBJ2-3	CASSYINSLGDTQYF